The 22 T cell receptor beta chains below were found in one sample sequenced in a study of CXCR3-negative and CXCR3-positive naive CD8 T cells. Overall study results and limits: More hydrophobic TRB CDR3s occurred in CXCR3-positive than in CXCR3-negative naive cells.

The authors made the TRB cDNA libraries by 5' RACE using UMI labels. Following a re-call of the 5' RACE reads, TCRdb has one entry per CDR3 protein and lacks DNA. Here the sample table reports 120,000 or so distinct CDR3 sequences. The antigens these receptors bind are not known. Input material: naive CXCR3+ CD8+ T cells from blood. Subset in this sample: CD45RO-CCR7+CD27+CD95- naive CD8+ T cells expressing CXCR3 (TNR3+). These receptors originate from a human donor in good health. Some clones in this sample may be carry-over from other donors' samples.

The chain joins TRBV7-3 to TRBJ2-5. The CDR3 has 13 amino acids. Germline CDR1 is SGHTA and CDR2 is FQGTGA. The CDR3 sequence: CASSLGPRETQYF.

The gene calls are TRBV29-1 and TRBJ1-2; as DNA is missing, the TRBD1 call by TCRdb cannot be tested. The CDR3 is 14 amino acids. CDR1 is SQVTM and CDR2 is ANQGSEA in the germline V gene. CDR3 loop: CSVETGGEYYGYTF.

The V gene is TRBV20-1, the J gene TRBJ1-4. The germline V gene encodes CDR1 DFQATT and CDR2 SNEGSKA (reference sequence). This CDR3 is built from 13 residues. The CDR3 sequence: CSAENGLNEKLFF.

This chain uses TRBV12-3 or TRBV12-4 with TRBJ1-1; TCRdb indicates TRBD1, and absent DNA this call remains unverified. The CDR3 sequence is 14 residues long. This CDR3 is CASGEQGPNTEAFF.

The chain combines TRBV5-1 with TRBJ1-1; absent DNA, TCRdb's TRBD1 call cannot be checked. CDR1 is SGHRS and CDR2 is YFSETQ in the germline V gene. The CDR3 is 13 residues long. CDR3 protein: CASRDLGGAEAFF.

The CDR3 protein is CSVSGVGDTEAFF. The gene calls are TRBV29-1 and TRBJ1-1. CDR1 is SQVTM, CDR2 ANQGSEA, per germline. This CDR3 is 13 amino acids long.

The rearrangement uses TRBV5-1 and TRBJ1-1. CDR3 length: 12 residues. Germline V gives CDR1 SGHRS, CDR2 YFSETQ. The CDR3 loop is CASRASGTEAFF.

CDR3 protein: CASLDRGFEGTGELFF. The V gene is TRBV5-6, the J gene TRBJ2-2; TCRdb proposes TRBD1, but this gene call is untestable without DNA. The CDR3 sequence is 16 residues long. The germline CDR1 and CDR2 sequences are SGHDT and YYEEEE.

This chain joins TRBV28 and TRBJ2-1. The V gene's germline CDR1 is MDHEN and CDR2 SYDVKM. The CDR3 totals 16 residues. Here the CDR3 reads CASSLFTDGSYNEQFF.

The CDR3 spells CSAAAQLPGRPYEQYF. This sequence joins TRBV20-1 and TRBJ2-7; TCRdb designates TRBD1, a call that cannot be tested without DNA. CDR1 DFQATT and CDR2 SNEGSKA come from the germline V gene (reference sequence). CDR3 size: 16 residues.

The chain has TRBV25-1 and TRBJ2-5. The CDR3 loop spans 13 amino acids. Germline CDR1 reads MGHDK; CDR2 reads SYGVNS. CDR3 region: CASSDKGVETQYF.

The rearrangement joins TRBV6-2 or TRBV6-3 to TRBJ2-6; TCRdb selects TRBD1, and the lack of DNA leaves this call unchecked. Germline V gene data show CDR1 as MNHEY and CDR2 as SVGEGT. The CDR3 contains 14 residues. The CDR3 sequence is CASSPEGESNVLTF.

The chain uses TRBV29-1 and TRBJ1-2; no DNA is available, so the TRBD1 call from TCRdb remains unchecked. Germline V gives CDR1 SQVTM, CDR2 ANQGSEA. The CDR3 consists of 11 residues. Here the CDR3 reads CSVVSGFGYTF.

This CDR3 is CAISESKTADTQYF. The gene calls are TRBV10-3 and TRBJ2-3. Looked up from germline, CDR1 is ENHRY and CDR2 is SYGVKD. The CDR3 has 14 residues.

The CDR3 reads CASTQDGTELHF. J is TRBJ1-6 and V is TRBV6-1; TCRdb returns TRBD1, unconfirmable since there is no DNA. CDR3 length: 12 residues. Germline CDR1 reads MNHNS; CDR2 reads SASEGT.

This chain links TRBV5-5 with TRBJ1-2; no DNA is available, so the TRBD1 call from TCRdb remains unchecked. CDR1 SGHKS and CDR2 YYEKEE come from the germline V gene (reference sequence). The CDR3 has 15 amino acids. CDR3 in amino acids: CASSFAPGGLYGYTF.

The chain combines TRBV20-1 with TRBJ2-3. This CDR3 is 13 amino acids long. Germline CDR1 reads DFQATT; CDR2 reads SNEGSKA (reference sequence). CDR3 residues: CSARPPAQDTQYF.

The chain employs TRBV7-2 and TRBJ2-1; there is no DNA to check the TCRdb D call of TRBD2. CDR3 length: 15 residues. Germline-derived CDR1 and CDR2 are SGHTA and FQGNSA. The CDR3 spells CASSPSGLASNEQFF.

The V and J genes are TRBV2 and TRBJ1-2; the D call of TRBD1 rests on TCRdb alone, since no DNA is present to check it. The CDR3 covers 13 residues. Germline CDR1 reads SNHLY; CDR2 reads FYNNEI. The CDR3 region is CASRGGAPYGYTF.

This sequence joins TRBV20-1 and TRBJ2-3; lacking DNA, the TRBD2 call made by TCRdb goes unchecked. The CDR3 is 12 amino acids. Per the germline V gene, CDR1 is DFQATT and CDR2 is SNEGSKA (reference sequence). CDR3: CSARGLADTQYF.

This CDR3 is CASSPILRGRTEAFF. The chain couples TRBV3-1 to TRBJ1-1; lacking DNA, the TRBD1 call made by TCRdb goes unchecked. CDR1 LGHDT and CDR2 YNNKEL come from the germline V gene (reference sequence). The CDR3 consists of 15 residues.

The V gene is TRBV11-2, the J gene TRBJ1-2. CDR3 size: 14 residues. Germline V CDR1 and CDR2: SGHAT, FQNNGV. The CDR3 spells CASSLISDGYGYAF.